This T cell receptor beta chain is drawn from a study of T-cell reconstitution after alpha-beta-depleted transplantation in children (dated by TCRdb to about 2016). As for the study more broadly: T-cell immune reconstitution after TCRalphabeta/CD19-depleted allogeneic hematopoietic cell transplantation in children was quantitatively tracked in the study by means of TCR repertoire profiling. Overall study outcomes, separate from this receptor: In some patients, high TCRbeta diversity at day 60 was attributed to recipient T cells and intrathymic progenitors that had survived conditioning. The apparently early alphabetaT-cell count recovery about two months after transplant was reportedly dependent on only several hundred rapidly expanded clones derived from non-depleted graft cells. Over subsequent months, a decline in hyperexpanded clone frequencies was noted, and after one year, T-cell counts and TCRbeta diversity were mostly ascribed to newly produced T cells.

In its sample, this clonotype was seen a few times. What antigen it recognizes has not been identified. No per-base quality is available; no much larger clone lies one base away. The CDR1 and CDR2 encoded by the germline V gene are KGHDR and SFDVKD. CDR3 length: 11 amino acids, cysteine to phenylalanine. Just the 33-base CDR3 DNA is kept, in frame starting at base 1. V gives up 8 bases and J gives up 7 bases, and the segment between their germline ends measures 10 bases. Library construction relied on PCR. The sequencer listed for this sample is Illumina HiSeq 2500. TCR library preparation used molecular barcoding, with unique molecular identifiers applied to normalize quantification of the TCRbeta repertoire. TCRdb trimmed the raw reads at Q25, called clones with MiXCR and kept productive beta chains. CDR3 protein duplicates are merged, each entry listing the most common genes and DNA. Here the sample has approximately 520,000 distinct CDR3 sequences; over 9.5% occur a single time. The ten largest clones capture 11% to 15% of the sample.

Reading the label with the study, this specimen's treatment or condition is: allogeneic hematopoietic cell transplantation with graft depleted of TCRalphabeta T cells and CD19 B cells. The children who served as transplant recipients had been given grafts of TCRalphabeta/CD19-depleted allogeneic hematopoietic cells. The material was PBMCs, mostly from graft donor cells, obtained 180 days after TCRalphabeta/CD19-depleted stem cell transplant. The chain employs TRBV24-1 and TRBJ2-5; TRBD2 is a weak D gene call, 6 bases matching. The sequence was obtained from a female patient between 2 and 15 years old who had a stem cell transplant for aplastic anemia, so the T cells may come from the graft donor. In nucleotide form, the sequence is TGTGCCACCAAGGAGGGTGGGACCCAGTACTTC. This encodes CATKEGGTQYF.